The present T cell receptor (beta chain) was sequenced within a study of cytomegalovirus exposure and HLA in healthy donors. Germline lookup yields CDR1 MRHNA and CDR2 SNTAGT. V was cut by 4 bases and J by 3 bases, with 7 bases left in between. CDR3 length: 14 amino acids. Broader study findings: The later analysis indicated that the majority of CMV-associated TCR beta chains appeared HLA-restricted. The availability of immune exposure information extended only to CMV serostatus.

The PCR used 60 Vbeta and 13 Jbeta primers. As processed by the authors: Per a later analysis, the number of unique TCR beta chains was some 80 million, of which 8.5 million to 11 million were shared. Clones were read by immunoSEQ multiplex PCR, and TCRdb kept only the in-frame ones, dropping some. For V, J and clone size, that table is used; D and trimming come from the DNA. The table lists around 100,000 clones, approximately 65% of them singletons. Donors in the study were healthy people who gave bone marrow. Of note for this clone: The antigen is undetermined.

The receptor comes from a man in his thirties or forties in good health and CMV-seronegative. Source material: PBMCs. This chain joins TRBV6-4 and TRBJ2-6; no clear D. The CDR3 here is CASSAFGGANVLTF. In DNA, the CDR3 is TGTGCCAGCAGTGCCTTCGGTGGGGCCAACGTCCTGACTTTC.